Shown below are 25 T cell receptor beta chains from a single sample sequenced in a study of blood T cell repertoires in COVID-19. The assay was immunoSEQ multiplex PCR, and TCRdb's table has in-frame clones only and misses some. The data contain 100,000 to 130,000 clones, about 91% of them singletons. Sequencing was performed on peripheral blood. Receptor source: a man aged 50 to 59 with active or convalescent COVID-19.

The rearrangement links TRBV30 to TRBJ1-6, with 8 bases that match TRBD1. The V gene end was trimmed by 5 bases and the J gene end by 4 bases; junction bases not matched to a gene: 4. CDR3 size: 14 residues. Germline V gene data show CDR1 as GTSNPN and CDR2 as SVGIG (reference sequence). This chain's CDR3 is CAWHRGSYNSPLHF. CDR3 sequence (DNA): TGTGCCTGGCACAGGGGGTCTTATAATTCACCCCTCCACTTT.

The V and J genes are TRBV4-1 and TRBJ2-4; D is perhaps TRBD2 (5 bases). The CDR3 covers 17 residues. Trimming shortened V by 3 bases and J by 4 bases, and 19 bases separated the two germline ends. The germline gives CDR1 MGHRA, CDR2 YSYEKL. The CDR3 protein is CASSHVITRDLKNIQYF. CDR3 sequence (DNA): TGCGCCAGCAGCCACGTTATTACTCGGGATTTGAAAAACATTCAGTACTTC.

The chain joins TRBV4-3 to TRBJ1-1; D is unclear. CDR3 length: 13 amino acids. V lost 1 base and J lost 6, with 9 bases in between. In germline, CDR1 is LGHNA, CDR2 YSLEER. Here the CDR3 reads CASSQVREAEAFF. DNA for the CDR3: TGCGCCAGCAGCCAAGTAAGGGAGGCTGAAGCTTTCTTT.

Only one count was recorded for this clone. The gene calls are TRBV4-2 and TRBJ1-5; TRBD1 aligns across 9 bases. In germline, CDR1 is LGHNA, CDR2 YNFKEQ. The length of the CDR3 is 17 residues. The junction had 9 bases not matched to a gene; V was cut back by 2 bases and J by 4 bases. DNA of the CDR3: TGTGCCAGCAGCCAATGGACAGGGGCCAGGGGGAATCAGCCCCAGCATTTT. It encodes CASSQWTGARGNQPQHF.

The chain recombines TRBV19 with TRBJ2-1, with D possibly being TRBD1 (6 bases). This CDR3 region has 15 residues. V was clipped by 0 bases and J by 4 bases, with 10 bases between them. CDR1 and CDR2 (germline): LNHDA, SQIVND (reference sequence). The CDR3 bases are TGTGCCAGTAGTATAGATCGACAGGATTACAATGAGCAGTTCTTC. Protein sequence: CASSIDRQDYNEQFF. The variable domain in full, completed from reference TRBV19 and TRBJ2-1, reads DGGITQSPKYLFRKEGQNVTLSCEQNLNHDAMYWYRQDPGQGLRLIYYSQIVNDFQKGDIAEGYSVSREKKESFPLTVTSAQKNPTAFYLCASSIDRQDYNEQFFGPGTRLTVL.

The rearrangement uses TRBV9 and TRBJ1-2; TRBD1 matches 10 bases. The V segment lost 0 bases and the J segment 4 bases; nucleotides outside the gene matches: 9. The V gene's germline CDR1 is SGDLS and CDR2 YYNGEE. The CDR3 contains 17 residues. CDR3 sequence (DNA): TGTGCCAGCAGCGTAGGAGGACAGGGGGGGGAATCCTATGGCTACACCTTC. This translates into CASSVGGQGGESYGYTF.

DNA for the CDR3: TGTGCCAGCAGCTTGGGGGGGAACACTGAAGCTTTCTTT. Translation gives CASSLGGNTEAFF. This sequence joins TRBV11-3 and TRBJ1-1; D may be TRBD1 (5 bases). From germline, CDR1 is SGHNT and CDR2 YENEEA. The CDR3 contains 13 residues. V dropped 3 bases and J dropped 1 base, with 6 bases sitting between them. The variable domain in full, completed from reference TRBV11-3 and TRBJ1-1, reads EAGVVQSPRYKIIEKKQPVAFWCNPISGHNTLYWYLQNLGQGPELLIRYENEEAVDDSQLPKDRFSAERLKGVDSTLKIQPAELGDSAVYLCASSLGGNTEAFFGQGTRLTVV.

This sequence joins TRBV7-2 and TRBJ1-1, with TRBD1 identical over 9 bases. The CDR3 runs to 15 residues. CDR1 SGHTA and CDR2 FQGNSA come from the germline V gene. V was pared by 5 bases and J by 5 bases, with 9 bases of the junction left unmatched. The CDR3 spells CASSLAGTGITEAFF. Here the CDR3 DNA reads TGTGCCAGCAGCCTCGCCGGGACAGGGATAACTGAAGCTTTCTTT.

This rearrangement joins TRBV18 to TRBJ1-4; TRBD1 matches at 8 bases. This CDR3 region has 15 residues. The germline CDR1 and CDR2 sequences are KGHSH and LQKENI. Trimming removed 0 bases from V and 5 bases from J; junction bases left unmatched: 2. CDR3 nucleotides: TGTGCCAGCTCACCACCTTCAGGGGGCAATGAAAAACTGTTTTTT. Its protein product is CASSPPSGGNEKLFF.

The V gene is TRBV14, the J gene TRBJ1-3; TRBD1 matches at 9 bases. From germline, CDR1 is SGHDN and CDR2 FVKESK. The CDR3 is 15 amino acids. The J segment lost 2 bases and the V segment lost 4 bases, leaving 3 bases of the junction unmatched. DNA of the CDR3: TGTGCCAGCAGCCCCCGACAGGGGGCTGGAAACACCATATATTTT. This gives the protein CASSPRQGAGNTIYF.

V gene TRBV28 combines with J gene TRBJ1-4; no definite D call. Germline V lookup: CDR1 MDHEN, CDR2 SYDVKM. The CDR3 is 14 amino acids. V was cut by 6 bases and J by 5 bases, with 13 bases left in between. CDR3 sequence: CASRPPRFNEKLFF. The CDR3 DNA follows: TGTGCCAGCAGACCTCCGAGGTTCAATGAAAAACTGTTTTTT.

This clone was seen a handful of times. The chain uses TRBV5-1 and TRBJ2-7; maybe TRBD1 (5 bases). The germline CDR1 and CDR2 sequences are SGHRS and YFSETQ. The CDR3 totals 15 residues. V was shortened by 2 bases and J by 4 bases, with 16 bases between the two germline ends. CDR3 sequence (DNA): TGCGCCAGCAGCTTAATGTCCAGGGAAAATTACGAGCAGTACTTC. Amino acids: CASSLMSRENYEQYF.

The chain has TRBV27 and TRBJ1-5; D gene unclear. V lost 0 bases and J 2 bases, leaving 11 bases between the germline ends. This CDR3 is 16 amino acids long. Germline V gene sequence: CDR1 MNHEY, CDR2 SMNVEV (reference sequence). The chain's CDR3 is CASSLSSQVRNQPQHF. CDR3 bases: TGTGCCAGCAGTTTATCTTCTCAGGTCCGCAATCAGCCCCAGCATTTT.

The chain recombines TRBV10-3 with TRBJ2-1; perhaps TRBD1 as D (5 bases). The CDR3 is 15 residues long. Trimming took off 4 bases at V and 0 bases at J, with 10 bases between the two ends. CDR1 is ENHRY and CDR2 is SYGVKD in the germline V gene. The chain's CDR3 is CAISGQGSSYNEQFF. The CDR3 coding sequence is TGTGCCATCAGTGGTCAGGGAAGCTCCTACAATGAGCAGTTCTTC.

The chain uses TRBV7-9 and TRBJ2-7; D ambiguous. The length of the CDR3 is 13 residues. V lost 3 bases and J 4 bases, leaving 10 bases between the germline ends. Per the germline V gene, CDR1 is SEHNR and CDR2 is FQNEAQ (reference sequence). The CDR3 sequence: CASSLTVNYEQYF. The DNA for the CDR3 is TGTGCCAGCAGCTTGACTGTAAATTACGAGCAGTACTTC.

The V and J genes are TRBV12-3 or TRBV12-4 and TRBJ1-1; 9 bases line up with TRBD1. V was clipped by 6 bases and J by 4 bases; unmatched bases: 3. The CDR3 sequence is 13 residues long. CDR3 DNA: TGTGCCAGCAGGTGGGGACAGGGCACTGAAGCTTTCTTT. It codes for CASRWGQGTEAFF.

This rearrangement joins TRBV5-1 to TRBJ1-2; 8 bases are a match to TRBD1. Per germline, CDR1 SGHRS and CDR2 YFSETQ. V was pared by 0 bases and J by 6 bases, with 7 bases of the junction left unmatched. The CDR3 runs to 15 residues. CDR3: CASSLEDRVMDGYTF. The CDR3 DNA follows: TGCGCCAGCAGCTTGGAGGACAGGGTGATGGATGGCTACACCTTC. Looking up the rest from reference TRBV5-1 and TRBJ1-2 gives the full variable domain: KAGVTQTPRYLIKTRGQQVTLSCSPISGHRSVSWYQQTPGQGLQFLFEYFSETQRNKGNFPGRFSGRQFSNSRSEMNVSTLELGDSALYLCASSLEDRVMDGYTFGSGTRLTVV.

V usage is TRBV30 and J usage is TRBJ2-4; 10 bases match TRBD1. The CDR3 runs to 15 residues. The trim removed 0 bases at V and 4 bases at J, leaving 3 bases unmatched. Germline-derived CDR1 and CDR2 are GTSNPN and SVGIG (reference sequence). The CDR3 spells CAWSVLGQGKNIQYF. DNA for the CDR3: TGTGCCTGGAGTGTACTGGGACAGGGGAAAAACATTCAGTACTTC.

The chain joins TRBV20-1 to TRBJ1-2; 7 bases align to TRBD1. Germline-derived CDR1 and CDR2 are DFQATT and SNEGSKA (reference sequence). Trimming at V came to 3 bases and at J to 6 bases, leaving 13 bases not matched to a gene. The CDR3 totals 15 residues. CDR3 coding DNA: TGCAGTGCTAGTAACAGGGGAGGCGGAGGTGATGGCTACACCTTC. This sequence encodes CSASNRGGGGDGYTF.

This rearrangement joins TRBV5-1 to TRBJ2-3; possible D gene TRBD2, 5 bases. Trimming pared 1 base from V and 2 bases from J, leaving 20 bases between. The CDR3 consists of 18 residues. The germline V gene has CDR1 SGHRS and CDR2 YFSETQ. The CDR3 nucleotides are TGCGCCAGCAGCTTGAAGGAAGGACGGAGGCCCCTCACAGATACGCAGTATTTT. Translated: CASSLKEGRRPLTDTQYF.

This clone has only a few counts. This chain joins TRBV2 and TRBJ1-2; 9 bases are a match to TRBD1. The CDR3 loop spans 13 amino acids. Losses at the gene ends were 6 bases for V and 8 bases for J; bases not matched to a gene: 7. Germline CDR1 and CDR2: SNHLY and FYNNEI. The CDR3, as DNA: TGTGCCAGCAGCGTGGACAGGGGTAGAGGCTACACCTTC. Translated: CASSVDRGRGYTF.

This sequence joins TRBV28 and TRBJ2-7; TRBD2 matches 8 bases. CDR3 size: 16 residues. Germline lookup yields CDR1 MDHEN and CDR2 SYDVKM. J was trimmed by 0 bases and V by 2 bases; bases with no gene match: 6. CDR3 residues: CASSLGSGGSSYEQYF. The CDR3 bases are TGTGCCAGCAGTTTAGGGAGCGGGGGAAGCTCCTACGAGCAGTACTTC.

This chain connects TRBV6-1 to TRBJ2-2; perhaps TRBD1 as D (5 bases). Trimming pared 3 bases from V and 4 bases from J, leaving 9 bases between. This CDR3 is built from 14 residues. Germline V gives CDR1 MNHNS, CDR2 SASEGT. The CDR3 loop is CASSEYTGTGELFF. The CDR3 DNA reads TGTGCCAGCAGTGAGTATACAGGCACCGGGGAGCTGTTTTTT.

The gene calls are TRBV27 and TRBJ1-5, with a weak D call TRBD1 (6 bases). The V end was cut by 2 bases, the J end by 4 bases, with 9 bases between. This CDR3 spans 14 amino acids. CDR1 and CDR2 from the germline V gene are MNHEY and SMNVEV (reference sequence). The CDR3 protein is CASSLVRGNQPQHF. The CDR3 nucleotides read TGTGCCAGCAGTTTAGTCAGGGGTAATCAGCCCCAGCATTTT.

The gene calls are TRBV5-4 and TRBJ1-4; D call uncertain. This CDR3 spans 15 amino acids. Germline V gene data show CDR1 as SGHNT and CDR2 as YYREEE (reference sequence). V lost 0 bases to trimming and J lost 8 bases, with 14 bases between them. CDR3 sequence: CASSLDGEVGEKLFF. CDR3 in DNA: TGTGCCAGCAGCTTGGATGGGGAGGTGGGAGAAAAACTGTTTTTT.